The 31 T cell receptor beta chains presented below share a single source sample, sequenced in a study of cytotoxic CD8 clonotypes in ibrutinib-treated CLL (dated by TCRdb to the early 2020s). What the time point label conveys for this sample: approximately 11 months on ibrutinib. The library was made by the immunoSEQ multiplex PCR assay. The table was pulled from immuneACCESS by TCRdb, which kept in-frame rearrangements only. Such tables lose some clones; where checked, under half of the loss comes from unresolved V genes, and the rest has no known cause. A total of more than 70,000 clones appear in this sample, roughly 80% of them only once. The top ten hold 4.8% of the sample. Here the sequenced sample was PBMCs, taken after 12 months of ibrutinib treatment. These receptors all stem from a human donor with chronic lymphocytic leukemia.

CDR3 coding DNA: TGCAGCGTTGTCGGTGAGGGTGGCTACACCTTC. Its translation is CSVVGEGGYTF. The chain links TRBV29-1 to TRBJ1-2; no clear D. The V gene's germline CDR1 is SQVTM and CDR2 ANQGSEA. V was pared by 4 bases and J by 7 bases, with 10 bases between. The CDR3 totals 11 residues.

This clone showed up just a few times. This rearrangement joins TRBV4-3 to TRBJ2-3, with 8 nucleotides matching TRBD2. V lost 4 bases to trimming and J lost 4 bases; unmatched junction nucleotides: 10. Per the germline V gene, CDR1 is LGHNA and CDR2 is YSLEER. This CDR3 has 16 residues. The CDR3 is CASSRRGAAGADTQYF. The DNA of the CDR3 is TGCGCCAGCAGCCGGCGGGGGGCGGCGGGGGCAGATACGCAGTATTTT.

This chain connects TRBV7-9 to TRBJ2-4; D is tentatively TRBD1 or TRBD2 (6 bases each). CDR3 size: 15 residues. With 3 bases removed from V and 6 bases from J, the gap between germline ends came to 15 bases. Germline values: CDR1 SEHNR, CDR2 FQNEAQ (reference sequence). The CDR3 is CASSLGGGALNIQYF. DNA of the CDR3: TGTGCCAGCAGCTTGGGGGGCGGGGCCTTAAACATTCAGTACTTC.

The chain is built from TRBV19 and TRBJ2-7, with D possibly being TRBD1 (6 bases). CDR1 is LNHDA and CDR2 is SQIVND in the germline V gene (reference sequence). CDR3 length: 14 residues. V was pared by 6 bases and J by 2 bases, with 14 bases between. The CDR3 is CASSNRVKTYEQYF. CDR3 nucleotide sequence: TGTGCCAGTAGCAACAGGGTGAAAACCTACGAGCAGTACTTC.

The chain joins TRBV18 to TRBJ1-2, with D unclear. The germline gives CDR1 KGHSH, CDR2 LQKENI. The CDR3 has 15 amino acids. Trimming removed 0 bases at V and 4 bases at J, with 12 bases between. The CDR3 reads CASSPPGSGSYGYTF. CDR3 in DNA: TGTGCCAGCTCACCACCGGGATCTGGTAGCTATGGCTACACCTTC.

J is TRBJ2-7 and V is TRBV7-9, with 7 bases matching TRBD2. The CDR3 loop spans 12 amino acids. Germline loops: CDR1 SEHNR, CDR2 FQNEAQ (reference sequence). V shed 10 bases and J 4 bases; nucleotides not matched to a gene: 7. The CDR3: CATFGGTYEQYF. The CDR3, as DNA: TGTGCCACCTTCGGGGGGACTTACGAGCAGTACTTC.

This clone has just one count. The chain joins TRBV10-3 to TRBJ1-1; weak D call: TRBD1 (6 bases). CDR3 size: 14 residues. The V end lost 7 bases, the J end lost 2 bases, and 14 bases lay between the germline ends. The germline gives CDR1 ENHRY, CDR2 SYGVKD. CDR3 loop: CAITTGPRNTEAFF. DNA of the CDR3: TGTGCCATCACGACAGGCCCCCGCAACACTGAAGCTTTCTTT.

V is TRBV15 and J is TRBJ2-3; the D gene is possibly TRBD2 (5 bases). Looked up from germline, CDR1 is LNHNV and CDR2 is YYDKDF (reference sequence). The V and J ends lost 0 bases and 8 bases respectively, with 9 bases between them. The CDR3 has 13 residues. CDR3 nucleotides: TGTGCCACCAGCAGAGATGCTGCGGGTACGCAGTATTTT. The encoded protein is CATSRDAAGTQYF.

Here the CDR3 reads CASSPSGGPSGNTIYF. As DNA, the CDR3 is TGTGCCAGCAGCCCCAGCGGGGGACCCTCTGGAAACACCATATATTTT. The chain is built from TRBV7-9 and TRBJ1-3, with D possibly matching TRBD1 (5 bases). V was clipped by 5 bases and J by 0 bases, with 14 bases between them. The CDR3 contains 16 residues. The germline V gene encodes CDR1 SEHNR and CDR2 FQNEAQ (reference sequence).

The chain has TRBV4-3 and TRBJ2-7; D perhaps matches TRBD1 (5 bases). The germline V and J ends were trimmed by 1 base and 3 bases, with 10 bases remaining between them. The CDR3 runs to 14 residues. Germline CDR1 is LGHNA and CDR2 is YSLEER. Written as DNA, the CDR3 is TGCGCCAGCAGCCAAGGGCAGGGTAGCTACGAGCAGTACTTC. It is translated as CASSQGQGSYEQYF.

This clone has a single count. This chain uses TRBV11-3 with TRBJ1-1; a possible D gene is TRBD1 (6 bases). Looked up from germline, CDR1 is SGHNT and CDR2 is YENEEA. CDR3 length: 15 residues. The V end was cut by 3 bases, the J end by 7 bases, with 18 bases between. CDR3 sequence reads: CASSLGQGTSNEAFF. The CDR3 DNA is TGTGCCAGCAGCTTGGGGCAGGGGACAAGCAATGAAGCTTTCTTT. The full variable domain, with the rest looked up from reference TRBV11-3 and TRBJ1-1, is EAGVVQSPRYKIIEKKQPVAFWCNPISGHNTLYWYLQNLGQGPELLIRYENEEAVDDSQLPKDRFSAERLKGVDSTLKIQPAELGDSAVYLCASSLGQGTSNEAFFGQGTRLTVV.

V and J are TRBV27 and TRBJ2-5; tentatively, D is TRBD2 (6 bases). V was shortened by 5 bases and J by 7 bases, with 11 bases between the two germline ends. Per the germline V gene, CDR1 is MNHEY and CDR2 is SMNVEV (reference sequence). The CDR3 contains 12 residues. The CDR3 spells CASSPQEGTQYF. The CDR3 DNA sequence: TGTGCCAGCAGTCCCCAGGAGGGGACCCAGTACTTC.

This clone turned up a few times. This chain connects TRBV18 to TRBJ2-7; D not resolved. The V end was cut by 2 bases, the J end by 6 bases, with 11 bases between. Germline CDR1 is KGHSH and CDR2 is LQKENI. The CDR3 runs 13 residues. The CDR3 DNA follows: TGTGCCAGCTCACCAGCTCGCCGGCTCGAGCAGTACTTC. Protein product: CASSPARRLEQYF.

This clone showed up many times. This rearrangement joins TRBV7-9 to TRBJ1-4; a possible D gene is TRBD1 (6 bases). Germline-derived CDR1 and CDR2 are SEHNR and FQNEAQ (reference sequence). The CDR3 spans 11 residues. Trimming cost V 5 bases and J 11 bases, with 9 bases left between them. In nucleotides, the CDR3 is TGTGCCAGCAGCGGGGGGCCCAAACTGTTTTTT. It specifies CASSGGPKLFF.

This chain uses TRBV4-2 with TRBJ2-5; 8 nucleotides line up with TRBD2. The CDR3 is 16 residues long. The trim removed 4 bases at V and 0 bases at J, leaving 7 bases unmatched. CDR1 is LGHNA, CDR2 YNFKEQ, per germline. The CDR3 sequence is CASSPRLAGNQETQYF. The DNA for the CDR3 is TGTGCCAGCAGCCCCCGGTTAGCGGGGAACCAAGAGACCCAGTACTTC.

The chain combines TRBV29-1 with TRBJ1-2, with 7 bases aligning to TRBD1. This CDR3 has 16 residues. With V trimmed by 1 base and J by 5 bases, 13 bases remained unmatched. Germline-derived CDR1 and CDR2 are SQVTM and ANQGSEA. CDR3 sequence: CSVEGASGQALYGYTF. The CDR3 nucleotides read TGCAGCGTTGAAGGGGCTTCAGGACAGGCCCTATATGGCTACACCTTC.

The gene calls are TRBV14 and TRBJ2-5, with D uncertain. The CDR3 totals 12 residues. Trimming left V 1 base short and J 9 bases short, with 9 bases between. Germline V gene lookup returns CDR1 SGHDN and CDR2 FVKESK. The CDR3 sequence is CASSQAWWAQYF. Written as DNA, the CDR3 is TGTGCCAGCAGCCAAGCGTGGTGGGCCCAGTACTTC. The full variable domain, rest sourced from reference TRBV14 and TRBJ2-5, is EAGVTQFPSHSVIEKGQTVTLRCDPISGHDNLYWYRRVMGKEIKFLLHFVKESKQDESGMPNNRFLAERTGGTYSTLKVQPAELEDSGVYFCASSQAWWAQYFGPGTRLLVL.

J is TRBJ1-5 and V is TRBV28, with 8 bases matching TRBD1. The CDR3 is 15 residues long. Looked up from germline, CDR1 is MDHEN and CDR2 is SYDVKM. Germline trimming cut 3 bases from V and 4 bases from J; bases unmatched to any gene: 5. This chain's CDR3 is CASSLGGTGNQPQHF. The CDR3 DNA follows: TGTGCCAGCAGTTTGGGGGGGACAGGTAATCAGCCCCAGCATTTT.

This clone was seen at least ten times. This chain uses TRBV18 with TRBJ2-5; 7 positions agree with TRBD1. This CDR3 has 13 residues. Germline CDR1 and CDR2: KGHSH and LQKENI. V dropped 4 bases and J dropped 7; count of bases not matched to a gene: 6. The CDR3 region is CASSQGQFLTQYF. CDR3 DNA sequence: TGTGCCAGCTCACAGGGACAGTTCCTGACCCAGTACTTC.

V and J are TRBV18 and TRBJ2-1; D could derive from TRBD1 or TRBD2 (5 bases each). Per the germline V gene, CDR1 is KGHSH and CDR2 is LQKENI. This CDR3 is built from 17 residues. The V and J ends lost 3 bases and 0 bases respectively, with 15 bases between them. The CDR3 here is CASSPARGASSYNEQFF. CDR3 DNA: TGTGCCAGCTCACCGGCCCGAGGGGCCAGCTCCTACAATGAGCAGTTCTTC. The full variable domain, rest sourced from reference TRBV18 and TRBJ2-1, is NAGVMQNPRHLVRRRGQEARLRCSPMKGHSHVYWYRQLPEEGLKFMVYLQKENIIDESGMPKERFSAEFPKEGPSILRIQQVVRGDSAAYFCASSPARGASSYNEQFFGPGTRLTVL.

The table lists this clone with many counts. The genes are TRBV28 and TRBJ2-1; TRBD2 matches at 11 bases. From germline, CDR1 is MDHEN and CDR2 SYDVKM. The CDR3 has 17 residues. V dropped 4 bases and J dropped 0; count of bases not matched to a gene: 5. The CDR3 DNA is TGTGCCAGCAGTTCGGGGACTAGCGGAGGCTCCTACAATGAGCAGTTCTTC. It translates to CASSSGTSGGSYNEQFF.

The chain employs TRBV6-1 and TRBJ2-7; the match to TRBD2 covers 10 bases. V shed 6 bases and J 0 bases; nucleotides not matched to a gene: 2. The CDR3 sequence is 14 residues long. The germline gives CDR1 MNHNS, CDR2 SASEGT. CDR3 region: CASRASGSSYEQYF. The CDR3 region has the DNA TGTGCCAGCAGGGCTAGCGGGAGCTCCTACGAGCAGTACTTC.

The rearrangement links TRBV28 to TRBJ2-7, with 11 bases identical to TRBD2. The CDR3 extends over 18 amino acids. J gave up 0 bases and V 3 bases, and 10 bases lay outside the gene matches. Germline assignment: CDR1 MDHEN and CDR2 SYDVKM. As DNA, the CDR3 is TGTGCCAGCAGTTTGTTTGGGAGACTAGCGGGGCTCTCCTACGAGCAGTACTTC. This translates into CASSLFGRLAGLSYEQYF. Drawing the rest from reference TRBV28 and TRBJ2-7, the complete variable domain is DVKVTQSSRYLVKRTGEKVFLECVQDMDHENMFWYRQDPGLGLRLIYFSYDVKMKEKGDIPEGYSVSREKKERFSLILESASTNQTSMYLCASSLFGRLAGLSYEQYFGPGTRLTVT.

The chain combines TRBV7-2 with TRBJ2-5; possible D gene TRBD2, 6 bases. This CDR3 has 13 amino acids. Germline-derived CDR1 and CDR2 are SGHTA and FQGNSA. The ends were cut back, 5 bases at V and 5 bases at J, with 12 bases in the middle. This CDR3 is CASSPGLAETQYF. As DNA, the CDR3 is TGTGCCAGCAGCCCGGGACTGGCTGAGACCCAGTACTTC.

The CDR3 loop is CASSPNPGRSYEQYF. The DNA of the CDR3 is TGTGCCAGCTCCCCCAACCCCGGACGCTCCTACGAGCAGTACTTC. This chain uses TRBV18 with TRBJ2-7; no firm D call. Per germline, CDR1 KGHSH and CDR2 LQKENI. The CDR3 is made up of 15 amino acids. The V and J ends lost 6 bases and 0 bases respectively, with 15 bases between them. The full variable domain, with the rest looked up from reference TRBV18 and TRBJ2-7, is NAGVMQNPRHLVRRRGQEARLRCSPMKGHSHVYWYRQLPEEGLKFMVYLQKENIIDESGMPKERFSAEFPKEGPSILRIQQVVRGDSAAYFCASSPNPGRSYEQYFGPGTRLTVT.

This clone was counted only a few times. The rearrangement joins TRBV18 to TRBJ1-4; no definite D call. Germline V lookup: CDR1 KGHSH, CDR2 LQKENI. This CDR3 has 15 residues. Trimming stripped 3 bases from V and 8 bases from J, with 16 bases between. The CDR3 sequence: CASSPHPGPGEKLFF. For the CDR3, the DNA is TGTGCCAGCTCACCCCACCCCGGACCGGGGGAAAAACTGTTTTTT.

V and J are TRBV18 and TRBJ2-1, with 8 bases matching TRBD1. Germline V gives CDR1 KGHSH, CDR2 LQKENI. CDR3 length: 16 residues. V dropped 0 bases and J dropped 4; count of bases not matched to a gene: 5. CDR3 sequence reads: CASSPPGQEIYNEQFF. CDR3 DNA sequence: TGTGCCAGCTCACCACCGGGACAGGAGATTTACAATGAGCAGTTCTTC.

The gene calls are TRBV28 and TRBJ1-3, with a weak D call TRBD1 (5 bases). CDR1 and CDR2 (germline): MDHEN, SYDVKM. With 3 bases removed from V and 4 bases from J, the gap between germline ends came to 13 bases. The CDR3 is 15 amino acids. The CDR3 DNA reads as TGTGCCAGCAGTTTGGGGACCCTCGGGGGAAACACCATATATTTT. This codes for CASSLGTLGGNTIYF. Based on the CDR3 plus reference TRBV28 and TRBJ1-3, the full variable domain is DVKVTQSSRYLVKRTGEKVFLECVQDMDHENMFWYRQDPGLGLRLIYFSYDVKMKEKGDIPEGYSVSREKKERFSLILESASTNQTSMYLCASSLGTLGGNTIYFGEGSWLTVV.

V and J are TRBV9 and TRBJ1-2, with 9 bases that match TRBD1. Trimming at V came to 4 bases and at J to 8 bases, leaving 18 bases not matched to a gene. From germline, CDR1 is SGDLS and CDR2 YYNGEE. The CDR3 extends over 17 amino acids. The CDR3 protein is CASSPSGQGQALWGYTF. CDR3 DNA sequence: TGTGCCAGCAGCCCCAGCGGACAGGGGCAAGCCCTATGGGGCTACACCTTC.

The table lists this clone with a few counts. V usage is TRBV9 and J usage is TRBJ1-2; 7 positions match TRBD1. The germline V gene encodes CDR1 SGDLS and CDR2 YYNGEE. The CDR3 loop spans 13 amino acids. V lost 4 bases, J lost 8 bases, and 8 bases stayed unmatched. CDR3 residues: CASSPTGEGGYTF. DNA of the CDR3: TGTGCCAGCAGCCCAACAGGGGAGGGCGGCTACACCTTC.

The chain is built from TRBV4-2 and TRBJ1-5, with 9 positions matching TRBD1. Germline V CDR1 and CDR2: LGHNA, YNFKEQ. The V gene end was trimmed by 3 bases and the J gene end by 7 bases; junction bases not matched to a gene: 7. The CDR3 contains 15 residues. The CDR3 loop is CASSQDRGFGQPQHF. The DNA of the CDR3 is TGTGCCAGCAGCCAGGACAGGGGTTTCGGGCAGCCCCAGCATTTT.